This T cell receptor beta chain came from a study of blood T cell repertoires in COVID-19. Background on the study: The study drew acute and convalescent COVID-19 samples from the United States, Italy and Spain. T cells, B-cell-depleted T cells, or PBMCs supplied cDNA or gDNA.

In the original workflow: Using reference gene primer amplification, nucleated cell counts were estimated. Sequenced by immunoSEQ multiplex PCR; TCRdb stores in-frame clones only, minus some. V, J and clone size are those of that table, while D and trimming were read from the DNA. Seen here are some 83,000 clones, around nine tenths observed once, and the top ten hold roughly 5.3%. This receptor was identified in a woman older than 75 with active or convalescent COVID-19. The specimen was peripheral blood.

The CDR3 loop reads CATSEGQGSDEKLFF. Written as DNA, the CDR3 is TGTGCCACCAGCGAAGGACAGGGCAGCGATGAAAAACTGTTTTTT. The chain joins TRBV15 to TRBJ1-4; 8 bases are a match to TRBD1. This CDR3 has 15 amino acids. Trimming at V came to 5 bases and at J to 6 bases, leaving 8 bases not matched to a gene. The germline CDR1 and CDR2 sequences are LNHNV and YYDKDF (reference sequence). The full variable domain, completed using reference TRBV15 and TRBJ1-4, is DAMVIQNPRYQVTQFGKPVTLSCSQTLNHNVMYWYQQKSSQAPKLLFHYYDKDFNNEADTPDNFQSRRPNTSFCFLDIRSPGLGDTAMYLCATSEGQGSDEKLFFGSGTQLSVL.